This T cell receptor (beta chain) came from a study of Ad26.COV2.S vaccination and SARS-CoV-2 variants. At the level of the study: The donor belonged to the COV1001 Ad26.COV2.S trial arm.

Documented treatment: around 19 received Ad26.COV2.S at low or high dose, single or two shots; five or six received placebo; per-sample allocation not given. The study sampled participants on day 63 after the first vaccine or placebo injection. Germline V CDR1 and CDR2: LNHDA, SQIVND (reference sequence). The CDR3 is 12 amino acids. Trimming removed 5 bases from V and 7 bases from J, with 12 bases in between. Repertoires were generated with immunoSEQ multiplex PCR, while TCRdb's copy carries only in-frame clones and drops some. The sample has hundreds of thousands of clones, 70% to 90% seen once. Material: peripheral blood, obtained in a trial of Ad26.COV2.S vaccine versus placebo. The rearrangement links TRBV19 to TRBJ2-7; tentatively, D is TRBD1 (6 bases). The source is a person aged 18-60 years who received the Ad26.COV2.S COVID-19 vaccine or a placebo. This CDR3 is CASSFQGREQYF. The CDR3 coding sequence is TGTGCCAGTAGTTTCCAGGGGCGAGAGCAGTACTTC.